This T cell receptor beta chain was retrieved from a study of blood T cell repertoires in COVID-19. The overall study: Acute-phase and convalescent COVID-19 samples originated in the United States, Italy and Spain. In each case, the material was cDNA or gDNA derived from T cells, B-cell-depleted T cells, or PBMCs.

Original methodology: Amplified reference gene primers provided the basis for estimating nucleated cell counts. Produced via immunoSEQ multiplex PCR; TCRdb's table is partial and in-frame only. V, J and clone size derive from that table, while D and trimming were established from the DNA sequence. In the table there are over 85,000 clones, 87% of which are singletons. Germline-derived CDR1 and CDR2 are LGHDT and YNNKEL (reference sequence). The CDR3 extends over 15 amino acids. The trim removed 0 bases at V and 7 bases at J, leaving 2 bases unmatched. This TCR came from a human donor in a cohort sampled during active COVID-19. The V call is TRBV3-1 (or the pseudogene TRBV3-2), the J call TRBJ2-1, with 11 positions matching TRBD2. Sequencing was performed on peripheral blood. The CDR3 loop reads CASSQEGTSGNEQFF. The CDR3 DNA reads as TGTGCCAGCAGCCAAGAGGGGACTAGCGGTAATGAGCAGTTCTTC.